This entry lists 24 T cell receptor beta chains sequenced from one sample in a study of shared clonotypes between healthy human individuals. Sequenced by immunoSEQ multiplex PCR; TCRdb stores in-frame clones only, minus some. The repertoire holds a few million clones, with approximately 92% as singletons. The sample consisted of naive CD4+ T cells sorted from blood. Regarding subset: CD45RA+ positively selected. Receptor source: a man aged 18-30 years in good health.

As concerns this clone: The same CDR3 arises from other DNA sequences in this sample as well. This chain links TRBV29-1 with TRBJ2-2; the D gene is possibly TRBD1 (5 bases). The CDR3 covers 12 residues. Trimming removed 6 bases from V and 6 bases from J, with 11 bases in between. Germline V CDR1 and CDR2: SQVTM, ANQGSEA. The CDR3 loop reads CSVGGAAGELFF. In nucleotides, the CDR3 is TGCAGCGTGGGTGGGGCTGCCGGGGAGCTGTTTTTT.

The chain joins TRBV19 to TRBJ1-2; D ambiguous. CDR1 LNHDA and CDR2 SQIVND come from the germline V gene (reference sequence). Trimming pared 6 bases from V and 1 base from J, leaving 12 bases between. The CDR3 is made up of 14 amino acids. The CDR3 DNA reads as TGTGCCAGTAGAAGGAGAGCAGATAACTATGGCTACACCTTC. This gives the protein CASRRRADNYGYTF.

V gene TRBV30 combines with J gene TRBJ1-2; D is uncertain. Between the trimmed V and J ends, which lost 5 bases and 2 bases, there was a span of 18 bases. CDR1 GTSNPN and CDR2 SVGIG come from the germline V gene (reference sequence). The CDR3 is made up of 15 amino acids. The CDR3 DNA reads TGTGCCTGGGGCCGTTCTATGGGGTTCAACTATGGCTACACCTTC. Protein sequence: CAWGRSMGFNYGYTF.

CDR3 DNA: TGTGCCAGCAGCGAGGGGACTAGCCCTTCCACAGATACGCAGTATTTT. This codes for CASSEGTSPSTDTQYF. The chain joins TRBV9 to TRBJ2-3, with 9 bases matching TRBD2. Trimming cost V 3 bases and J 2 bases; bases outside gene matches: 7. Germline V gene data show CDR1 as SGDLS and CDR2 as YYNGEE. The CDR3 has 16 amino acids.

The chain joins TRBV28 to TRBJ2-5, with TRBD2 as a possible D gene (7 bases). This CDR3 contains 14 residues. Trimming stripped 7 bases from V and 5 bases from J, with 17 bases between. Germline V gene data show CDR1 as MDHEN and CDR2 as SYDVKM. CDR3 sequence reads: CASTQRGGRETQYF. CDR3 nucleotides: TGTGCCAGCACTCAGAGGGGGGGCCGGGAGACCCAGTACTTC.

The rearrangement joins TRBV15 to TRBJ1-6, with D tentatively TRBD1 (6 bases). CDR1 is LNHNV, CDR2 YYDKDF, per germline (reference sequence). The ends were cut back, 1 base at V and 9 bases at J, with 22 bases in the middle. The CDR3 consists of 18 residues. The CDR3 nucleotides are TGTGCCACCAGCAGAGTTGCGGGGGGGACATGGTGGGCTTCACCCCTCCACTTT. Its protein is CATSRVAGGTWWASPLHF.

The V call is TRBV6-1, the J call TRBJ2-2, with 11 bases matching TRBD1. The CDR3 runs to 16 residues. Unmatched junction bases numbered 8, after V lost 3 bases and J lost 8 bases. CDR1 MNHNS and CDR2 SASEGT come from the germline V gene. CDR3 DNA sequence: TGTGCCAGCAGTGACAGGACAGGGGGCGCGAAAGGGGAGCTGTTTTTT. This translates into CASSDRTGGAKGELFF.

This clone appeared a single time. The rearrangement uses TRBV10-3 and TRBJ1-1; the D gene is possibly TRBD1 (5 bases). The CDR3 sequence is 12 residues long. In germline, CDR1 is ENHRY, CDR2 SYGVKD. The V and J ends lost 5 bases and 4 bases respectively, with 8 bases between them. CDR3: CAISQGFTEAFF. The DNA for the CDR3 is TGTGCCATCAGTCAGGGTTTCACTGAAGCTTTCTTT.

This chain joins TRBV12-2 and TRBJ1-6; the DNA was not compared with TRBD1, the D call given in the table. TRBV12-2 is an annotated pseudogene. This CDR3 comprises 18 residues. The chain's CDR3 is CASREPCRGQKRNSPLHF. CDR3 bases: TGTGCAAGTCGCGAACCCTGTCGGGGACAGAAAAGGAATTCACCCCTCCACTTT.

The chain joins TRBV7-9 to TRBJ2-3; the match to TRBD2 covers 8 bases. J was trimmed by 2 bases and V by 5 bases; bases with no gene match: 12. Germline CDR1 reads SEHNR; CDR2 reads FQNEAQ (reference sequence). This CDR3 is 17 amino acids long. The CDR3 bases are TGTGCCAGCAGCGTTACGGAACAAGCGGGGGCCACAGATACGCAGTATTTT. This gives the protein CASSVTEQAGATDTQYF. Supplemented by reference TRBV7-9 and TRBJ2-3, the full variable domain reads DTGVSQNPRHKITKRGQNVTFRCDPISEHNRLYWYRQTLGQGPEFLTYFQNEAQLEKSRLLSDRFSAERPKGSFSTLEIQRTEQGDSAMYLCASSVTEQAGATDTQYFGPGTRLTVL.

This chain connects TRBV19 to TRBJ2-2, with 7 bases aligning to TRBD1. In germline, CDR1 is LNHDA, CDR2 SQIVND (reference sequence). CDR3 length: 15 amino acids. V lost 4 bases, J lost 6 bases, and 8 bases stayed unmatched. CDR3 sequence: CASSSGQAGAGELFF. CDR3 nucleotides: TGTGCCAGTAGTAGCGGACAGGCTGGGGCCGGGGAGCTGTTTTTT. Combining the CDR3 with reference TRBV19 and TRBJ2-2 gives the whole variable domain DGGITQSPKYLFRKEGQNVTLSCEQNLNHDAMYWYRQDPGQGLRLIYYSQIVNDFQKGDIAEGYSVSREKKESFPLTVTSAQKNPTAFYLCASSSGQAGAGELFFGEGSRLTVL.

This clone was detected once. The chain couples TRBV6-1 to TRBJ2-3; 7 bases fit TRBD2. There are 15 residues in the CDR3. Looked up from germline, CDR1 is MNHNS and CDR2 is SASEGT. J lost 6 bases, V lost 4 bases, and 10 bases had no gene match. For the CDR3, the DNA is TGTGCCAGCAGTGTCCTCGGGGGGTTCGCGGATACGCAGTATTTT. The encoded protein is CASSVLGGFADTQYF.

The rearrangement joins TRBV5-3 to TRBJ2-7, with TRBD2 matching 12 bases. TRBV5-3 is labeled an ORF, and its function is uncertain. The CDR3 loop spans 16 amino acids. Unmatched junction bases numbered 10, after V lost 4 bases and J lost 5 bases. This chain's CDR3 is CARSRTSGGSQDEQYF. The DNA of the CDR3 is TGTGCCAGAAGCCGCACTAGCGGGGGGTCTCAGGACGAGCAGTACTTC.

This clone was detected only a few times. The V and J genes are TRBV18 and TRBJ2-7, with D maybe TRBD1 (5 bases). Trimming took 5 bases from V and 4 from J, leaving 15 bases between them. CDR3 length: 14 residues. Germline V gene data show CDR1 as KGHSH and CDR2 as LQKENI. CDR3 sequence: CASSNVGRGYEQYF. CDR3 nucleotides: TGTGCCAGCTCAAACGTAGGAAGGGGTTACGAGCAGTACTTC. The full variable domain, its missing parts supplied by reference TRBV18 and TRBJ2-7, is NAGVMQNPRHLVRRRGQEARLRCSPMKGHSHVYWYRQLPEEGLKFMVYLQKENIIDESGMPKERFSAEFPKEGPSILRIQQVVRGDSAAYFCASSNVGRGYEQYFGPGTRLTVT.

The chain combines TRBV2 with TRBJ2-5, with D tentatively TRBD2 (6 bases). The CDR3 sequence is 14 residues long. Trimming shortened V by 8 bases and J by 4 bases, and 17 bases separated the two germline ends. Germline V CDR1 and CDR2: SNHLY, FYNNEI. The CDR3 nucleotides are TGTGCCAGCTTCGGAGGGTGGGCCTCAGAGACCCAGTACTTC. As protein: CASFGGWASETQYF.

The chain uses TRBV19 and TRBJ2-7; TRBD2 matches 15 bases. The V gene end was trimmed by 5 bases and the J gene end by 0 bases; junction bases not matched to a gene: 5. There are 17 residues in the CDR3. Germline V gene data show CDR1 as LNHDA and CDR2 as SQIVND (reference sequence). CDR3 region: CASSLGTSGRLSYEQYF. CDR3 DNA sequence: TGTGCCAGTAGTCTCGGGACTAGCGGGAGGCTCTCCTACGAGCAGTACTTC.

The chain joins TRBV4-1 to TRBJ1-5; D unclear. The V end was cut by 5 bases, the J end by 1 base, with 6 bases between. The CDR3 covers 13 residues. Germline V gene data show CDR1 as MGHRA and CDR2 as YSYEKL. The CDR3 nucleotides read TGCGCCAGCAGCTTAGAGAGCAATCAGCCCCAGCATTTT. Encoded protein: CASSLESNQPQHF.

The rearrangement uses TRBV19 and TRBJ2-7; 9 bases fit TRBD2. Trimming removed 2 bases from V and 3 bases from J; junction bases left unmatched: 8. The germline gives CDR1 LNHDA, CDR2 SQIVND (reference sequence). This CDR3 spans 16 amino acids. CDR3 region: CASSITLKAGGYEQYF. The CDR3 nucleotides read TGTGCCAGTAGTATAACCTTGAAAGCGGGAGGCTACGAGCAGTACTTC.

The rearrangement links TRBV19 to TRBJ2-1; 8 bases are shared with TRBD2. CDR3 size: 15 residues. With V trimmed by 5 bases and J by 2 bases, 5 bases remained unmatched. Germline loops: CDR1 LNHDA, CDR2 SQIVND (reference sequence). CDR3 nucleotides: TGTGCCAGTAGTTATGCCGGGGGGGCCTACAATGAGCAGTTCTTC. Translating it yields CASSYAGGAYNEQFF.

This clone was detected a few times. The rearrangement links TRBV6-5 to TRBJ1-1; 7 bases are shared with TRBD1. The V and J ends lost 5 bases and 5 bases, in that order; junction bases with no gene match: 5. Per the germline V gene, CDR1 is MNHEY and CDR2 is SVGAGI. The CDR3 sequence is 13 residues long. The CDR3 loop reads CASSNTQGTEAFF. CDR3 DNA: TGTGCCAGCAGTAATACACAGGGGACTGAAGCTTTCTTT.

The chain has TRBV19 and TRBJ1-4, with 7 bases that match TRBD1. The CDR3 consists of 14 residues. V gave up 7 bases and J gave up 4 bases; unmatched junction bases: 6. Germline loops: CDR1 LNHDA, CDR2 SQIVND (reference sequence). The CDR3 here is CASTPTGINEKLFF. Here the CDR3 DNA reads TGTGCCAGTACCCCGACAGGGATTAATGAAAAACTGTTTTTT.

The chain links TRBV10-3 to TRBJ2-7; no definite D call. The germline V and J ends were trimmed by 10 bases and 3 bases, with 7 bases remaining between them. Per germline, CDR1 ENHRY and CDR2 SYGVKD. This CDR3 is 10 amino acids long. CDR3 residues: CATRNYEQYF. The DNA of the CDR3 is TGTGCCACCCGAAACTACGAGCAGTACTTC.

The V and J genes are TRBV10-3 and TRBJ2-7; D is unclear. The CDR3 loop spans 14 amino acids. V was cut by 2 bases and J by 0 bases, with 8 bases left in between. Germline V gives CDR1 ENHRY, CDR2 SYGVKD. The CDR3 region has the DNA TGTGCCATCAGTGAGGCCAGCAACTCCTACGAGCAGTACTTC. Translation: CAISEASNSYEQYF.

Details on this clone: Other nucleotide sequences in the sample specify the same CDR3. This chain connects TRBV5-4 to TRBJ1-4; D unclear. The CDR3 has 14 residues. V lost 3 bases and J 0 bases, leaving 6 bases between the germline ends. Germline V gene data show CDR1 as SGHNT and CDR2 as YYREEE (reference sequence). The CDR3: CASSSGATNEKLFF. The CDR3 nucleotides are TGTGCCAGCAGCTCCGGGGCAACTAATGAAAAACTGTTTTTT. The variable domain in full, with the rest retrieved from reference TRBV5-4 and TRBJ1-4, is ETGVTQSPTHLIKTRGQQVTLRCSSQSGHNTVSWYQQALGQGPQFIFQYYREEENGRGNFPPRFSGLQFPNYSSELNVNALELDDSALYLCASSSGATNEKLFFGSGTQLSVL.